This paragraph covers one TCR beta chain sequence. This clonotype showed up many times. Its antigen has not been determined. Base qualities are missing; no much larger clone stands one base away. Ficoll-Paque density gradient centrifugation was used to isolate PBMCs. These reads were obtained on an Illumina NovaSeq 6000. Using 5'RACE with constant-segment primers, TCRalpha and TCRbeta cDNA libraries were constructed, with sample barcodes and unique molecular identifiers added in the process. RNA was extracted from every sample with Trizol reagent. Library amplification was performed in two PCR steps, and a second sample barcode and Illumina TruSeq adapters were introduced in the second step. Sequencing of the libraries was done on an Illumina NovaSeq, producing 2 x 150 bp paired-end reads. In the original analysis: Demultiplexing of reads and collapsing into UMI-guided consensus sequences were performed with migec v1.2.7. With mixcr v2.1.11, UMI consensuses were aligned to TRA and TRB V and J templates and assembled into clonotypes. A clonotype was counted as expanded or contracted only when both edgeR and NoisET called the clonotype significant, with the noise models trained on biological replicates. For edgeR calls, a false discovery rate-adjusted p below 0.01 and a log2 fold-change threshold of 1 were applied. As an exploratory analysis of dynamics, max-normalized trajectories of the 1000 most abundant clonotypes were examined with PCA combined with hierarchical clustering. Separately sequenced CD4+ and CD8+ repertoires were used to assign the CD4 or CD8 phenotype of responding clones. TCRdb handled the public reads itself, with Q25 trimming in fastp and clone calling in MiXCR, and kept productive beta chains. One record per CDR3 amino acid sequence lists the most common genes and DNA. For this entry, the V and J calls and clone size follow TCRdb and not the study's own pipeline. The sample includes just over 350,000 distinct CDR3 sequences, with about an eighth observed a single time. The top ten constitute about 20% of the sample.

These data originate in a study of T-cell memory formation after mild COVID-19 (dated by TCRdb to the early 2020s). General notes on the study: Most TCR sequence clusters were specific to one of the two donors. Longitudinal TCRalpha and TCRbeta repertoire sequencing tracked T-cell clones expanding and contracting after mild COVID-19 in two donors. Two young, previously healthy adult volunteers, one female and one male, were included in the cohort.

General study outcomes and caveats: Clones contracting from day 15 to 85 had balanced CD4/CD8 phenotypes, while a second wave expanding from day 15 to 37 was biased towards CD4+. SARS-CoV-2 specificity of the second-wave clones peaking on day 37 was not confirmed. The study included only a couple of mild cases, and larger cohorts that include severe cases with pre-infection samples were judged to be necessary. Some responding clones were detected in pre-infection memory, suggesting pre-existing cross-reactive memory T cells joined the SARS-CoV-2 response. Contracting CD4+ clones appeared mostly in the CM and EM memory subsets, whereas CD8+ clones were enriched in EMRA.

Sequencing was done on a sample of PBMCs or a T cell subset sorted from them (not recorded which). This TCR derives from a man aged 18 to 29 who had mild COVID-19 (a few samples of this study predate the infection). The sample titles of this study are shuffled in the database, so cell type and time point are left out; the donor was told from shared clones.

The CDR3 protein: CASSASGGGTDTQYF. In nucleotides, the sequence is TGTGCCAGCAGTGCCTCGGGCGGGGGTACAGATACGCAGTATTTT. The chain joins TRBV6-5 to TRBJ2-3; TRBD2 fits 7 bases in the junction. V ends up 5 bases short and J 3 bases short, with an unmatched junction base count of 8. The germline V gene yields MNHEY for CDR1 and SVGAGI for CDR2. The CDR3 starts with the cysteine, ends with the phenylalanine, and has 15 residues. The kept DNA is CDR3 alone, 45 bases in frame from the first base.